The next 5 T cell receptor beta chains were all read from a single sample in a study of cytotoxic CD8 clonotypes in ibrutinib-treated CLL. Generated by immunoSEQ multiplex PCR, the TCRdb table keeps only in-frame clones and is missing some. The sample lists approximately 32,000 clones; 49% were seen once. Specimen: PBMCs, collected before ibrutinib treatment. The source of these receptors is a human donor with chronic lymphocytic leukemia.

V gene TRBV6-1 combines with J gene TRBJ2-7, with 7 bases fitting TRBD1. Trimming cost V 1 base and J 2 bases; bases outside gene matches: 5. The germline V gene has CDR1 MNHNS and CDR2 SASEGT. This CDR3 contains 15 residues. CDR3 nucleotides: TGTGCCAGCAGTGAAGGAACAGGGGATCCCTACGAGCAGTACTTC. It encodes CASSEGTGDPYEQYF.

This clone was detected many times. The chain uses TRBV5-3 and TRBJ1-6; TRBD1 is a possible D gene (5 bases). TRBV5-3 is an open reading frame whose function is uncertain. Trimming pared 5 bases from V and 6 bases from J, leaving 12 bases between. The CDR3 extends over 14 amino acids. CDR3 loop: CARRRDSPNSPLHF. DNA for the CDR3: TGTGCCAGAAGGCGTGACAGCCCTAATTCACCCCTCCACTTT.

The V gene is TRBV28, the J gene TRBJ1-1; no reliable D call. The CDR3 extends over 12 amino acids. Trimming stripped 3 bases from V and 5 bases from J, with 7 bases between. Germline CDR1 MDHEN, CDR2 SYDVKM. CDR3 sequence: CASSFSQTEAFF. CDR3 sequence (DNA): TGTGCCAGCAGTTTTAGCCAGACTGAAGCTTTCTTT.

The J gene is TRBJ2-7, the V gene TRBV28; D call uncertain. Trimming removed 2 bases at V and 8 bases at J, with 7 bases between. Per germline, CDR1 MDHEN and CDR2 SYDVKM. This CDR3 contains 11 residues. DNA of the CDR3: TGTGCCAGCAGTTTACAGCGAAAGCAGTACTTC. Translation: CASSLQRKQYF.

This clone appeared a few times. This chain connects TRBV7-9 to TRBJ1-6; no definite D call. CDR1 and CDR2 from the germline V gene are SEHNR and FQNEAQ (reference sequence). The V end lost 8 bases, the J end lost 7 bases, and 9 bases lay between the germline ends. CDR3 length: 12 residues. CDR3: CASRQENSPLHF. The DNA for the CDR3 is TGTGCCAGCCGACAAGAAAATTCACCCCTCCACTTT.